Sequencing of this T cell receptor (beta chain) was carried out in a study of blood T cell repertoires in COVID-19. Study-level information: There were acute and convalescent COVID-19 samples, and they came from the United States, Italy and Spain. T cells, B-cell-depleted T cells, or PBMCs supplied cDNA or gDNA.

CDR1 PRHDT and CDR2 FYEKMQ come from the germline V gene (reference sequence). CDR3 length equals 14 residues. With 4 bases clipped from V and 5 bases from J, the junction kept 2 bases outside the gene matches. Authors' methods: Scientists estimated how many nucleated cells there were by amplifying reference gene primers. TCRdb's copy holds only in-frame clones and misses some; the assay was immunoSEQ multiplex PCR. The D gene and trimming were derived from the DNA, and the V and J assignments and clone size from that table. This table holds over 100,000 clones, 80% to 95% found once. V gene TRBV13 combines with J gene TRBJ1-4; 9 bases are shared with TRBD1. The sequence was collected from a woman aged 50 to 65 with COVID-19, enrolled during active disease. Sequenced input: peripheral blood. The CDR3 DNA reads as TGTGCCAGCAGCTCCACAGGGGGCAATGAAAAACTGTTTTTT. This translates into CASSSTGGNEKLFF.